This TCR beta chain originates from a study of tumor and adjacent non-tumor tissue in lung cancer. Study details: There were around 11 adenocarcinoma, a couple of squamous cell carcinoma and 1 small cell lung cancer cases. Aged about 31 to 76 years, patients included fewer than 11 men and a handful of women with stage I to III disease. About 4.2 million productive TCRbeta reads were obtained per sample on average.

To note about this clonotype: Its target is unknown.

This sample's RNA came from whole unsorted tissue. A modified ARM-PCR protocol with three rounds of nested PCR amplified TCRbeta. TCRdb re-called the multiplex PCR reads with MiXCR, one entry per CDR3 protein. This table holds around 210,000 distinct CDR3 sequences, 60% to 75% found once. Study-wide results and limits: Tumor tissue had significantly higher TCR diversity than normal lung.

This sequence was found in a man between 60 and 75 years old with non-small cell lung cancer. Input material: lung tumor tissue.

Here the CDR3 DNA reads TGCAGTGCTAGAGTTTCCGGGACAGGGTGTGATTACTACGAGCAGTACTTC. As protein: CSARVSGTGCDYYEQYF. V usage is TRBV20-1 and J usage is TRBJ2-7, with 9 bases that match TRBD1. This CDR3 is 17 amino acids long. J was trimmed by 3 bases and V by 1 base; bases with no gene match: 13. The germline V gene encodes CDR1 DFQATT and CDR2 SNEGSKA (reference sequence).